Shown below are 27 T cell receptor beta chains from a single sample sequenced in a study of blood T cell repertoires in COVID-19. Clones were read by immunoSEQ multiplex PCR, and TCRdb kept only the in-frame ones, dropping some. The profile shows some 380,000 clones, roughly 77% of them singletons. The sample comprised peripheral blood. All receptors derive from a human donor with acute or convalescent COVID-19. The donor label of this sample is uncertain.

This clone has a handful of counts. V gene TRBV7-9 combines with J gene TRBJ1-2, with a weak D call TRBD1 (5 bases). CDR3 length: 13 amino acids. CDR1 SEHNR and CDR2 FQNEAQ come from the germline V gene (reference sequence). V was cut by 1 base and J by 6 bases, with 9 bases left in between. The CDR3 reads CASSLEGADGYTF. CDR3 DNA: TGTGCCAGCAGCTTAGAAGGGGCCGATGGCTACACCTTC. Full variable domain (rest looked up from reference TRBV7-9 and TRBJ1-2): DTGVSQNPRHKITKRGQNVTFRCDPISEHNRLYWYRQTLGQGPEFLTYFQNEAQLEKSRLLSDRFSAERPKGSFSTLEIQRTEQGDSAMYLCASSLEGADGYTFGSGTRLTVV.

CDR3 region: CASSPRQDTDTQYF. The CDR3, as DNA: TGTGCCAGTAGCCCAAGACAAGACACAGATACGCAGTATTTT. The rearrangement links TRBV19 to TRBJ2-3; D uncertain. Germline V gene lookup returns CDR1 LNHDA and CDR2 SQIVND (reference sequence). CDR3 length equals 14 residues. V was pared by 6 bases and J by 2 bases, with 12 bases between.

This clone was detected once. The chain links TRBV28 to TRBJ1-5; 10 bases map to TRBD1. V shed 7 bases and J 1 base; nucleotides not matched to a gene: 4. The CDR3 extends over 15 amino acids. The germline gives CDR1 MDHEN, CDR2 SYDVKM. The DNA of the CDR3 is TGTGCCAGCACGATGACAGGGGGCAGCAATCAGCCCCAGCATTTT. Its translation is CASTMTGGSNQPQHF. The full variable domain, with the rest looked up from reference TRBV28 and TRBJ1-5, is DVKVTQSSRYLVKRTGEKVFLECVQDMDHENMFWYRQDPGLGLRLIYFSYDVKMKEKGDIPEGYSVSREKKERFSLILESASTNQTSMYLCASTMTGGSNQPQHFGDGTRLSIL.

V is TRBV18 and J is TRBJ1-2; unclear D gene. Trimming removed 4 bases at V and 8 bases at J, with 14 bases between. CDR1 is KGHSH, CDR2 LQKENI, per germline. The CDR3 spans 13 residues. CDR3 sequence (DNA): TGTGCCAGCTCACTTTTGGAAACGGGAGGCTACACCTTC. Translating gives CASSLLETGGYTF.

The chain carries TRBV5-5 and TRBJ1-6, with a weak D call TRBD1 (5 bases). Deletions cut 4 bases from V and 8 bases from J, with 16 bases between. Germline CDR1 SGHKS, CDR2 YYEKEE (reference sequence). This CDR3 is 15 amino acids long. The CDR3 coding sequence is TGTGCCAGCAGCCCAGGGAACTACGACGATTCACCCCTCCACTTT. Its translation is CASSPGNYDDSPLHF.

The V and J genes are TRBV7-9 and TRBJ1-2; 8 bases agree with TRBD1. The ends lost 5 bases at V and 9 bases at J; junction bases unmatched: 11. The CDR3 length is 14 residues. Germline-derived CDR1 and CDR2 are SEHNR and FQNEAQ (reference sequence). The CDR3 sequence is CASSPTGQEMSYTF. CDR3 nucleotides: TGTGCCAGCAGCCCGACGGGACAGGAGATGAGCTACACCTTC.

The V call is TRBV7-9, the J call TRBJ2-5; 9 positions match TRBD1. CDR1 and CDR2 from the germline V gene are SEHNR and FQNEAQ (reference sequence). The CDR3 is made up of 19 amino acids. The V gene end was trimmed by 1 base and the J gene end by 2 bases; junction bases not matched to a gene: 14. The CDR3 loop is CASSLVGTGRRKKQETQYF. The CDR3 nucleotides are TGTGCCAGCAGCTTAGTGGGGACAGGGAGAAGAAAAAAGCAAGAGACCCAGTACTTC.

The gene calls are TRBV11-1 and TRBJ1-2; D unclear. Germline values: CDR1 SGHAT, CDR2 FQDESV (reference sequence). The CDR3 covers 14 residues. Trimming took 2 bases from V and 2 from J, leaving 9 bases between them. The CDR3 sequence: CASSLFPENYGYTF. The CDR3 nucleotides are TGTGCCAGCAGCTTATTTCCTGAGAACTATGGCTACACCTTC.

The chain is built from TRBV25-1 and TRBJ1-6, with a weak D call TRBD1 (5 bases). The CDR3 runs to 14 residues. Germline CDR1 reads MGHDK; CDR2 reads SYGVNS. Trimming removed 2 bases at V and 6 bases at J, with 8 bases between. In DNA, the CDR3 is TGTGCCAGCAGTGAAGCAGGGCCTAATTCACCCCTCCACTTT. It is translated as CASSEAGPNSPLHF.

The rearrangement links TRBV2 to TRBJ1-5; 7 positions match TRBD1. CDR3 length: 14 amino acids. The V gene's germline CDR1 is SNHLY and CDR2 FYNNEI. V gave up 6 bases and J gave up 6 bases; unmatched junction bases: 8. The CDR3 DNA reads TGTGCCAGCAGAACTCAGGGGGTGAGTCAGCCCCAGCATTTT. Amino acid sequence: CASRTQGVSQPQHF. The entire variable domain, with the rest obtained from reference TRBV2 and TRBJ1-5, is as follows: EPEVTQTPSHQVTQMGQEVILRCVPISNHLYFYWYRQILGQKVEFLVSFYNNEISEKSEIFDDQFSVERPDGSNFTLKIRSTKLEDSAMYFCASRTQGVSQPQHFGDGTRLSIL.

The V gene is TRBV18, the J gene TRBJ1-6; 7 bases are a match to TRBD1. With 2 bases clipped from V and 6 bases from J, the junction kept 4 bases outside the gene matches. CDR3 length: 15 amino acids. The V gene's germline CDR1 is KGHSH and CDR2 LQKENI. CDR3 DNA sequence: TGTGCCAGCTCACCAAGTCCAGGGGGTAATTCACCCCTCCACTTT. Translating it yields CASSPSPGGNSPLHF.

V usage is TRBV30 and J usage is TRBJ2-1; D possibly corresponds to TRBD2 (6 bases). Trimming stripped 4 bases from V and 8 bases from J, with 6 bases between. This CDR3 has 10 amino acids. Per germline, CDR1 GTSNPN and CDR2 SVGIG (reference sequence). DNA for the CDR3: TGTGCCTGGACTAGCGATGAGCAGTTCTTC. This gives the protein CAWTSDEQFF. Together with reference TRBV30 and TRBJ2-1, the CDR3 gives the full variable domain: SQTIHQWPATLVQPVGSPLSLECTVEGTSNPNLYWYRQAAGRGLQLLFYSVGIGQISSEVPQNLSASRPQDRQFILSSKKLLLSDSGFYLCAWTSDEQFFGPGTRLTVL.

The V gene is TRBV4-2, the J gene TRBJ2-7; 8 bases match TRBD2. Trimming cost V 4 bases and J 0 bases; bases outside gene matches: 11. CDR3 length equals 17 residues. Per germline, CDR1 LGHNA and CDR2 YNFKEQ. For the CDR3, the DNA is TGTGCCAGCAGCCTCCAGCACGGGACTAGTCGCTCCTACGAGCAGTACTTC. Translating gives CASSLQHGTSRSYEQYF.

The V gene is TRBV5-6, the J gene TRBJ1-1, with 7 bases identical to TRBD1. Trimming cost V 2 bases and J 4 bases; bases outside gene matches: 11. The CDR3 is 16 amino acids. Germline values: CDR1 SGHDT, CDR2 YYEEEE. The CDR3 sequence: CASSFPKTGSATEAFF. The CDR3 DNA is TGTGCCAGCAGCTTTCCCAAGACAGGGTCGGCCACTGAAGCTTTCTTT.

This chain joins TRBV14 and TRBJ2-5, with 7 bases fitting TRBD1. CDR3 length: 16 amino acids. V was clipped by 3 bases and J by 2 bases; unmatched bases: 9. Germline-derived CDR1 and CDR2 are SGHDN and FVKESK. In nucleotides, the CDR3 is TGTGCCAGCAGCCATAGCCGGGACAGTTTACAAGAGACCCAGTACTTC. Translation: CASSHSRDSLQETQYF.

The chain combines TRBV28 with TRBJ1-2; D is undetermined. Per the germline V gene, CDR1 is MDHEN and CDR2 is SYDVKM. The ends were cut back, 3 bases at V and 2 bases at J, with 10 bases in the middle. The CDR3 covers 14 residues. CDR3 in DNA: TGTGCCAGCAGTTTGTTTCCCGGGAACTATGGCTACACCTTC. Translated: CASSLFPGNYGYTF.

This clone has just a few counts. The DNA for the CDR3 is TGTGCCAGCAGCCAAACAGGGGGCTATGGCTACACCTTC. Residues: CASSQTGGYGYTF. The chain recombines TRBV3-1 (or the pseudogene TRBV3-2) with TRBJ1-2; 8 bases agree with TRBD1. Trimming cost V 2 bases and J 4 bases; bases outside gene matches: 0. The CDR3 totals 13 residues. Germline V gene sequence: CDR1 LGHDT, CDR2 YNNKEL (reference sequence).

The V gene is TRBV5-6, the J gene TRBJ2-5; D is ambiguous. The germline V gene encodes CDR1 SGHDT and CDR2 YYEEEE. V was trimmed by 2 bases and J by 5 bases, leaving 13 bases between them. The CDR3 loop spans 14 amino acids. The CDR3 sequence: CASSFDNRWETQYF. CDR3 in DNA: TGTGCCAGCAGCTTTGATAACCGGTGGGAGACCCAGTACTTC. Variable domain in full (rest from reference TRBV5-6 and TRBJ2-5): DAGVTQSPTHLIKTRGQQVTLRCSPKSGHDTVSWYQQALGQGPQFIFQYYEEEERQRGNFPDRFSGHQFPNYSSELNVNALLLGDSALYLCASSFDNRWETQYFGPGTRLLVL.

The chain links TRBV7-7 to TRBJ2-1, with 12 bases aligning to TRBD2. Unmatched junction bases numbered 8, after V lost 5 bases and J lost 9 bases. Germline V gene lookup returns CDR1 SSHAT and CDR2 FNYEAQ (reference sequence). The CDR3 consists of 15 residues. CDR3 bases: TGTGCCAGCAGCCCGAGACTAGCGGGAGATATTGAGCAGTTCTTC. Translated: CASSPRLAGDIEQFF. Together with reference TRBV7-7 and TRBJ2-1, the CDR3 gives the full variable domain: GAGVSQSPRYKVTKRGQDVTLRCDPISSHATLYWYQQALGQGPEFLTYFNYEAQPDKSGLPSDRFSAERPEGSISTLTIQRTEQRDSAMYRCASSPRLAGDIEQFFGPGTRLTVL.

This clone was observed a single time. This chain joins TRBV30 and TRBJ1-6; 9 positions agree with TRBD1. CDR3 length: 13 amino acids. Germline V CDR1 and CDR2: GTSNPN, SVGIG (reference sequence). Trimming cost V 5 bases and J 8 bases; bases outside gene matches: 4. In nucleotides, the CDR3 is TGTGCCTGGGGGGGACAGGGATATTCACCCCTCCACTTT. Translation: CAWGGQGYSPLHF.

The CDR3 region has the DNA TGCGCCAGCAGTCGGGGGGGCTCCTATGGCTACACCTTC. Translated: CASSRGGSYGYTF. The rearrangement links TRBV10-2 to TRBJ1-2; perhaps TRBD1 as D (6 bases). The CDR3 sequence is 13 residues long. CDR1 is WSHSY, CDR2 SAAADI, per germline. V shed 5 bases and J shed 4 bases, with 11 bases lying between them.

Only one count was recorded for this clone. The V call is TRBV19, the J call TRBJ1-5; D is unclear. CDR1 and CDR2 from the germline V gene are LNHDA and SQIVND (reference sequence). The CDR3 consists of 13 residues. Trimming removed 7 bases at V and 7 bases at J, with 14 bases between. The CDR3 nucleotides are TGTGCCAGTACTATGGGCACCCACCAGCCCCAGCATTTT. Amino acid sequence: CASTMGTHQPQHF.

The CDR3 sequence is CASSPTGLGYTF. The CDR3 nucleotides read TGTGCCAGCAGCCCCACAGGGCTTGGCTACACCTTC. The rearrangement links TRBV11-2 to TRBJ1-2, with D perhaps TRBD1 (6 bases). CDR3 length: 12 amino acids. Trimming removed 5 bases from V and 7 bases from J, with 11 bases in between. Germline CDR1 is SGHAT and CDR2 is FQNNGV.

The chain links TRBV5-5 to TRBJ2-6, with a tentative D call TRBD1 (5 bases). Between the trimmed V and J ends, which lost 1 base and 0 bases, there was a span of 14 bases. Germline assignment: CDR1 SGHKS and CDR2 YYEKEE (reference sequence). The CDR3 sequence is 18 residues long. Here the CDR3 DNA reads TGTGCCAGCAGCTTGAGCGCAGCAAGGGGCTCTGGGGCCAACGTCCTGACTTTC. It yields the protein CASSLSAARGSGANVLTF.

The V call is TRBV28, the J call TRBJ2-5; D perhaps matches TRBD1 (6 bases). The germline V gene encodes CDR1 MDHEN and CDR2 SYDVKM. The CDR3 contains 14 residues. The V end was cut by 7 bases, the J end by 5 bases, with 17 bases between. The CDR3 nucleotides are TGTGCCAGCAAGGAGACAGGCCTATTGGAGACCCAGTACTTC. Translating it yields CASKETGLLETQYF.

This rearrangement joins TRBV27 to TRBJ1-2; weak D call: TRBD1 (5 bases). This CDR3 spans 15 amino acids. Germline CDR1 MNHEY, CDR2 SMNVEV (reference sequence). Trimming removed 5 bases at V and 6 bases at J, with 19 bases between. The CDR3 DNA sequence: TGTGCCAGCAGTCCGTCAGGTTGGACACGGGATGGCTACACCTTC. Protein sequence: CASSPSGWTRDGYTF.

The rearrangement links TRBV30 to TRBJ2-5; D perhaps matches TRBD2 (6 bases). V lost 0 bases and J 5 bases, leaving 16 bases between the germline ends. The germline V gene has CDR1 GTSNPN and CDR2 SVGIG (reference sequence). The CDR3 is 15 residues long. CDR3 sequence reads: CAWSVLGRGRETQYF. The CDR3 nucleotides are TGTGCCTGGAGTGTACTCGGGAGAGGCCGGGAGACCCAGTACTTC.